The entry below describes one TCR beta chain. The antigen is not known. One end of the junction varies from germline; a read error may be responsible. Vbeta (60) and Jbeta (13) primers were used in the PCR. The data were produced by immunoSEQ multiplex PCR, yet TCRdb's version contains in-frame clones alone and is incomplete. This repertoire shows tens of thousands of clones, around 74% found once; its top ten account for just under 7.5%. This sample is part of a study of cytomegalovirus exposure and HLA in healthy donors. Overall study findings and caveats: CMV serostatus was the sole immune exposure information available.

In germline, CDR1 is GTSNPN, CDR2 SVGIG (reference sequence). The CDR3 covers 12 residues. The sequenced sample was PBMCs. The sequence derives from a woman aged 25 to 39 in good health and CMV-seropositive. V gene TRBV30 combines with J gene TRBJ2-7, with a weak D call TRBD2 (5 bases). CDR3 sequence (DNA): TGTGCCCAAGACACGGGTCTCCCCAAGCGGTCTTTC. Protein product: CAQDTGLPKRSF.